One and the same sample provided the 5 T cell receptor beta chains below, sequenced in a study of PD-L1 blockade in urothelial cancer. The assay was immunoSEQ multiplex PCR, and TCRdb's table has in-frame clones only and misses some. Here the sample spans more than 50,000 clones, approximately 80% being singletons. Described time point: pretreatment peripheral blood. The sequencing used PBMCs, collected around atezolizumab (anti-PD-L1) treatment. These receptor sequences come from a man in his sixties or seventies with urothelial cancer.

The genes are TRBV6-1 and TRBJ2-1; 7 nucleotides match TRBD2. The CDR3 loop spans 14 amino acids. CDR1 is MNHNS and CDR2 is SASEGT in the germline V gene. Trimming took 4 bases from V and 7 from J; bases not matched to a gene: 7. This CDR3 is CASSGGGSSNEQFF. As DNA, the CDR3 is TGTGCCAGCAGTGGGGGCGGGAGTAGTAATGAGCAGTTCTTC.

V and J are TRBV6-5 and TRBJ1-2; D is perhaps TRBD1 (6 bases). The germline CDR1 and CDR2 sequences are MNHEY and SVGAGI. The V end was cut by 5 bases, the J end by 1 base, with 8 bases between. CDR3 length equals 13 residues. CDR3 residues: CASSVDSNYGYTF. The CDR3 DNA follows: TGTGCCAGCAGTGTGGACAGTAACTATGGCTACACCTTC.

This clone was seen just once. J is TRBJ2-7 and V is TRBV5-5; 7 bases map to TRBD1. The germline gives CDR1 SGHKS, CDR2 YYEKEE (reference sequence). This CDR3 comprises 13 residues. V was pared by 4 bases and J by 6 bases, with 7 bases of the junction left unmatched. The CDR3 sequence: CASSPGQALEQYF. The CDR3, as DNA: TGTGCCAGCAGCCCTGGACAGGCGCTCGAGCAGTACTTC.

V is TRBV27 and J is TRBJ2-5; 13 bases align to TRBD2. Trimming cost V 4 bases and J 3 bases; bases outside gene matches: 5. Germline-derived CDR1 and CDR2 are MNHEY and SMNVEV (reference sequence). The CDR3 has 16 residues. As DNA, the CDR3 is TGTGCCAGCAGTTCAGGACTAGCGGGAGCCAAAGAGACCCAGTACTTC. Translated, it gives CASSSGLAGAKETQYF.

This clone was seen only a few times. The chain links TRBV11-2 to TRBJ1-2, with 7 bases lining up with TRBD1. V was pared by 2 bases and J by 5 bases, with 8 bases of the junction left unmatched. CDR1 is SGHAT, CDR2 FQNNGV, per germline. The CDR3 sequence is 15 residues long. CDR3 loop: CASSLTSTGNYGYTF. CDR3 coding DNA: TGTGCCAGCAGCTTAACGTCGACAGGGAATTATGGCTACACCTTC. Combining the CDR3 with reference TRBV11-2 and TRBJ1-2 gives the whole variable domain EAGVAQSPRYKIIEKRQSVAFWCNPISGHATLYWYQQILGQGPKLLIQFQNNGVVDDSQLPKDRFSAERLKGVDSTLKIQPAKLEDSAVYLCASSLTSTGNYGYTFGSGTRLTVV.